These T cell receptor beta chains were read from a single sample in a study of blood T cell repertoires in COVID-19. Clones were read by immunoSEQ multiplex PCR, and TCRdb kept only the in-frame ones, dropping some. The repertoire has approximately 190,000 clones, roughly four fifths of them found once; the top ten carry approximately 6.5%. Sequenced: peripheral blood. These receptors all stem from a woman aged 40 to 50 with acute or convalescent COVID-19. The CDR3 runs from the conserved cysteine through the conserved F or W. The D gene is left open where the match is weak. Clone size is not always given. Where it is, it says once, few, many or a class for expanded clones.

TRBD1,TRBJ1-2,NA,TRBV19,CASRADRGYGYTF,TGTGCCAGTAGAGCAGACAGGGGGTATGGCTACACCTTC
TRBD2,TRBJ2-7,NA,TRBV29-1,CSVGELAGTGEQYF,TGCAGCGTGGGCGAACTAGCGGGAACTGGCGAGCAGTACTTC
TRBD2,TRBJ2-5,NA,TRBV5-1,CASSFRLAGAQETQYF,TGCGCCAGCAGCTTCAGACTAGCGGGGGCCCAAGAGACCCAGTACTTC
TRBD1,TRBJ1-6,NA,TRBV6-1,CASSERQGDSPLHF,TGTGCCAGCAGTGAACGACAGGGGGATTCACCCCTCCACTTT
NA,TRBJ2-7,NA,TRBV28,CASSSPFMGQRQYF,TGTGCCAGCAGTTCACCCTTCATGGGGCAACGGCAGTACTTC
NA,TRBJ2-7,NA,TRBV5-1,CASSLAGSPDEQYF,TGCGCCAGCAGCTTGGCCGGGAGCCCGGACGAGCAGTACTTC
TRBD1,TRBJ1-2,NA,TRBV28,CASRGRDRSYYGYTF,TGTGCCAGCAGAGGCCGGGACAGGTCGTACTATGGCTACACCTTC
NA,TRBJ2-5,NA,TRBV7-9,CASSSRAVSGETQYF,TGTGCCAGCAGCTCACGGGCGGTTAGCGGTGAGACCCAGTACTTC
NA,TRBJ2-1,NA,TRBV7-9,CASSLAIAVRLYNEQFF,TGTGCCAGCAGCTTAGCGATCGCAGTAAGACTCTACAATGAGCAGTTCTTC
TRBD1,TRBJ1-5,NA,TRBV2,CASRSGTESNQPQHF,TGTGCCAGCAGGTCCGGGACAGAAAGCAATCAGCCCCAGCATTTT
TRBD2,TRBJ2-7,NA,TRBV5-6,CASSLGQGLAALYEQYF,TGTGCCAGCAGCTTGGGACAGGGACTAGCGGCTCTTTACGAGCAGTACTTC
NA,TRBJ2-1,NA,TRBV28,CASSSTDYNEQFF,TGTGCCAGCAGTTCGACAGACTACAATGAGCAGTTCTTC
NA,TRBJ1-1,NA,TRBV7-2,CASSLAGHGGRRAFF,TGTGCCAGCAGCTTAGCGGGCCATGGTGGTCGCCGGGCTTTCTTT
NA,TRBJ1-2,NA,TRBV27,CASSQFGGGGYTF,TGTGCCAGCAGCCAATTTGGGGGAGGAGGCTACACCTTC
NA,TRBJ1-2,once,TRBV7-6,CASSSQWAPLVGYTF,TGTGCCAGCAGCTCCCAGTGGGCGCCCCTTGTTGGCTACACCTTC
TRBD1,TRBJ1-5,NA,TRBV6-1,CASSEKGQPNQPQHF,TGTGCCAGCAGTGAAAAGGGACAGCCCAATCAGCCCCAGCATTTT
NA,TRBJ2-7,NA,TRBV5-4,CASSLDQTYEQYF,TGTGCCAGCAGCTTGGATCAGACCTACGAGCAGTACTTC
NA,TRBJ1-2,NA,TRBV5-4,CASSAQGSPSLYGYTF,TGTGCCAGCAGCGCTCAGGGATCCCCTTCCCTCTATGGCTACACCTTC
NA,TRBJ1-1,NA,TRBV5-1,CASSSGGTDGNTEAFF,TGCGCCAGCAGCTCGGGGGGGACCGATGGGAACACTGAAGCTTTCTTT
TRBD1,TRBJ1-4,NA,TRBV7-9,CASSYYLGGQNEKLFF,TGTGCCAGCAGCTACTACCTAGGGGGACAGAATGAAAAACTGTTTTTT
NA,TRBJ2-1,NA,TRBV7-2,CASSLGGIGEQFF,TGTGCCAGCAGCTTAGGGGGCATCGGGGAGCAGTTCTTC
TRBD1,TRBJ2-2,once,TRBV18,CASRDSNTGELFF,TGTGCCAGCCGGGACAGTAACACCGGGGAGCTGTTTTTT
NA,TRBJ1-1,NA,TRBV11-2,CASSLDLWQNTEAFF,TGTGCCAGCAGCTTAGATCTGTGGCAGAACACTGAAGCTTTCTTT
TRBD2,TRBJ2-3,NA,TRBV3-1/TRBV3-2,CASSHGTTSTDTQYF,TGTGCCAGCAGCCATGGGACTACCAGCACAGATACGCAGTATTTT
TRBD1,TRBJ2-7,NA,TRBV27,CASSLSWGTGIYEQYF,TGTGCCAGCAGTTTATCGTGGGGGACAGGGATTTACGAGCAGTACTTC
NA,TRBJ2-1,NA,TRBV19,CASSIQWNEQFF,TGTGCCAGTAGTATCCAGTGGAATGAGCAGTTCTTC
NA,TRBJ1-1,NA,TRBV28,CATPGGEAFF,TGTGCCACCCCGGGGGGTGAAGCTTTCTTT
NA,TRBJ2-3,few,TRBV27,CASSLFGGGIRGTDTQYF,TGTGCCAGCAGTTTATTCGGAGGCGGGATAAGGGGCACAGATACGCAGTATTTT
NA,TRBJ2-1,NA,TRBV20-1,CSASKRVWSGSYNEQFF,TGCAGTGCTAGTAAGCGGGTCTGGAGCGGTTCCTACAATGAGCAGTTCTTC
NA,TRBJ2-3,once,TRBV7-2,CASSLRTADTQYF,TGTGCCAGCAGCTTGCGGACAGCAGATACGCAGTATTTT
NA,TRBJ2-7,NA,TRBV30,CAWRYSYEQYF,TGTGCCTGGAGATACAGTTACGAGCAGTACTTC
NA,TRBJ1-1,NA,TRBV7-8,CASSKLEGTGNTEAFF,TGTGCCAGCAGCAAATTGGAGGGAACGGGAAACACTGAAGCTTTCTTT
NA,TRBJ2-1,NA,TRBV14,CASSQAIGGSSYNEQFF,TGTGCCAGCAGCCAAGCCATAGGCGGAAGCTCCTACAATGAGCAGTTCTTC
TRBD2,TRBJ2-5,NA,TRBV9,CASSVFPAGGQETQYF,TGTGCCAGCAGCGTTTTTCCAGCGGGGGGGCAAGAGACCCAGTACTTC
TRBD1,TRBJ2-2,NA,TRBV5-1,CASTPDRVSGELFF,TGCGCCAGCACTCCGGACAGGGTATCCGGGGAGCTGTTTTTT
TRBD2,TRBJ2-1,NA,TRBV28,CASSPNRGVYEQFF,TGTGCCAGCAGTCCTAATCGGGGGGTCTATGAGCAGTTCTTC
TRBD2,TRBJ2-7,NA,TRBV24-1,CATTGLAGGGGRGSYEQYF,TGTGCCACCACCGGACTAGCGGGAGGCGGCGGTAGGGGTTCCTACGAGCAGTACTTC
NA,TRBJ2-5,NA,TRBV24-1,CATSAVEGETQYF,TGTGCCACCAGTGCCGTAGAGGGAGAGACCCAGTACTTC
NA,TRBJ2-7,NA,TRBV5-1,CASSFQPGTYEQYF,TGCGCCAGCAGCTTCCAACCAGGGACCTACGAGCAGTACTTC
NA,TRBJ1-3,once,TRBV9,CASSLTVRDTGNTIYF,TGTGCCAGCAGCCTCACGGTTCGGGATACTGGAAACACCATATATTTT
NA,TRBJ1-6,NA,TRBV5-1,CASRSSSYNSPLHF,TGCGCCAGCAGATCGAGCTCCTATAATTCACCCCTCCACTTT
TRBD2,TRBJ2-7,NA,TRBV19,CASSIVPGGNYEQYF,TGTGCCAGTAGTATAGTTCCGGGAGGCAACTACGAGCAGTACTTC
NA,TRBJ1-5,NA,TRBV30,CAWSVGEANQPQHF,TGTGCCTGGAGTGTCGGGGAGGCCAATCAGCCCCAGCATTTT
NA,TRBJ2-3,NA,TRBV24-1,CATRPAGSDTQYF,TGTGCCACCAGACCCGCGGGCTCAGATACGCAGTATTTT
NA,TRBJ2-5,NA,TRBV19,CASSRARETQYF,TGTGCCAGTAGTAGGGCGCGAGAGACCCAGTACTTC
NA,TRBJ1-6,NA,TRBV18,CASSPTGSNSPLHF,TGTGCCAGCTCACCAACAGGGTCTAATTCACCCCTCCACTTT
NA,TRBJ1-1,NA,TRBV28,CASTVGQGYTEAFF,TGTGCCAGCACGGTGGGGCAGGGGTACACTGAAGCTTTCTTT
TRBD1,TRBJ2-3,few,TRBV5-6,CASSLMGQGLTDTQYF,TGTGCCAGCAGCCTAATGGGACAGGGGTTAACAGATACGCAGTATTTT
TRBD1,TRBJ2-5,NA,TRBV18,CASSPPDHRGQETQYF,TGTGCCAGCTCACCACCGGACCACAGGGGCCAAGAGACCCAGTACTTC
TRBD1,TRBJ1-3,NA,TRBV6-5,CASSSTGGPGNTIYF,TGTGCCAGCAGTTCGACAGGGGGCCCCGGAAACACCATATATTTT
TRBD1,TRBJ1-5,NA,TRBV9,CASSVDQGGNQPQHF,TGTGCCAGCAGCGTAGATCAGGGGGGCAATCAGCCCCAGCATTTT
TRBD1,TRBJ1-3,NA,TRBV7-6,CASSPGTAGNTIYF,TGTGCCAGCAGCCCAGGGACAGCTGGAAACACCATATATTTT